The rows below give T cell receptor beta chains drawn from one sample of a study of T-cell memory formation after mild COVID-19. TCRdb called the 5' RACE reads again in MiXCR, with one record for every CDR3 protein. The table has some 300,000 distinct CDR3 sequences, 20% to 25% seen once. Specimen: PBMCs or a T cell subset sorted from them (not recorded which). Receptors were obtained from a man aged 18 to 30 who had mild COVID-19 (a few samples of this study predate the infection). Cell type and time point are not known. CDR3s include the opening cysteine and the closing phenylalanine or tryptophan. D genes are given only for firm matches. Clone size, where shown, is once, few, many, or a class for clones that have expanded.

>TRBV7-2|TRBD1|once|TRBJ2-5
TGTGCCAGCAGCTTAGATTGGCCCAGGGGGCCAGAAGAGACCCAGTACTTC
CASSLDWPRGPEETQYF
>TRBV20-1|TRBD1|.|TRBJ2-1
TGCAGTGCCATACGGCGGCAGGGGGCCTACAATGAGCAGTTCTTC
CSAIRRQGAYNEQFF
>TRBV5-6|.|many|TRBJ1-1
TGTGCCAGCAGCCGCCGGGGGCCGGACACTGAAGCTTTCTTT
CASSRRGPDTEAFF
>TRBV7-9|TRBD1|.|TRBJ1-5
TGTGCCAGCAGCCCAGGGACAGCAGGAAATCAGCCCCAGCATTTT
CASSPGTAGNQPQHF
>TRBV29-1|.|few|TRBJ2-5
TGCAGCGGAACAAATGGGGAGACCCAGTACTTC
CSGTNGETQYF
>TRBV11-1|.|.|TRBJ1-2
TGTGCCAGCAGCCGACGATCGGGTCTTCCTGCCAATGGCTACACCTTC
CASSRRSGLPANGYTF
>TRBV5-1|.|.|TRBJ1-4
TGCGCCAGCAGCCCCTGGACGGGATCAGAAAAACTGTTTTTT
CASSPWTGSEKLFF
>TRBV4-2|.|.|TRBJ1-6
TGTGCCAGCAGCCAAGGGGGCGGTCAATTGGGACCCCTCCACTTT
CASSQGGGQLGPLHF
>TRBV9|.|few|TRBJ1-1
TGTGCCAGCAGCGAGGGGGGAGGGACTGAAGCTTTCTTT
CASSEGGGTEAFF
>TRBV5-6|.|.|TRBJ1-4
TGTGCCAGCAGCTGGGGTTTACAGCGACGAAAACTGTTTTTT
CASSWGLQRRKLFF
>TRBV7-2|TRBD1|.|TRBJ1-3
TGTGCCAGCAGCTTCACTACAGGGGTTGGAAACACCATATATTTT
CASSFTTGVGNTIYF
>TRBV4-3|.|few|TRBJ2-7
TGCGCCAGCAGCCAAGATCCCCAGTCCGCCTACGAGCAGTACTTC
CASSQDPQSAYEQYF
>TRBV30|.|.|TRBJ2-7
TGTGCCTGGAGGCGGAGGGGGCCATTGGGGGAGCAGTACTTC
CAWRRRGPLGEQYF
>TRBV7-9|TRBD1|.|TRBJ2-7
TGTGCCAGCAGTTACCAGCCGGGACAGGGCTCCGAGCAGTACTTC
CASSYQPGQGSEQYF
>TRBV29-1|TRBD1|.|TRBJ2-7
TGCAGCGTTGAAGAGCCCCCGGGACAGGGTGGCGAGCAGTACTTC
CSVEEPPGQGGEQYF
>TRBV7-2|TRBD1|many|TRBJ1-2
TGTGCCAGCAGCCCAGGCCGGGACAGGGTCTTCGGCTACACCTTC
CASSPGRDRVFGYTF
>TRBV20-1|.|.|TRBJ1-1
TGCAGTGCTGGTGCAGGGGTTCGGACTGAAGCTTTCTTT
CSAGAGVRTEAFF
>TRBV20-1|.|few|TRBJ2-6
TGCAGTGCTAGAGATCCGGGGACGGGGGCCAACGTCCTGACTTTC
CSARDPGTGANVLTF
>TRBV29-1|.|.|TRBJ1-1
TGCAGCGTTGGCTTGGGGGCTACAGGGTTGAACACTGAAGCTTTCTTT
CSVGLGATGLNTEAFF
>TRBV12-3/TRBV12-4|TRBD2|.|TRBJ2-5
TGTGCCAGCAGTCCCGGGGGGGGGGCCCAGTACTTC
CASSPGGGAQYF
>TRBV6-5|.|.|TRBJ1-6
TGTGCCAGCAGAACCACAGGGCTTTCACCCCTCCACTTT
CASRTTGLSPLHF
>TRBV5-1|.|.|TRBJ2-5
TGCGCCAGCAGCATTGGGCAGTGGATGGCGGAGACCCAGTACTTC
CASSIGQWMAETQYF
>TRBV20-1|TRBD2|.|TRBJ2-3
TGCAGTGCTAGCCTGGTAGCGGGGGGGCCCCGGCAGTATTTT
CSASLVAGGPRQYF
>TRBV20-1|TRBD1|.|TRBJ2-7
TGCAGTGCCACGAGGACAGGGGCCTACGAGCAGTACTTC
CSATRTGAYEQYF
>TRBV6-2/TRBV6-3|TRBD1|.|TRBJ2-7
TGTGCCAGCAGCCTTATAGGGACAGGGGGCTACGAGCAGTACTTC
CASSLIGTGGYEQYF
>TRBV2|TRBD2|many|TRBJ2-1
TGTGCCAGCACAGGCGGGGGGGCCGGCAATGAGCAGTTCTTC
CASTGGGAGNEQFF
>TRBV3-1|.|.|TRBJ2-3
TGTGCCAGCAGATTTGGGAGCACGCAGTATTTT
CASRFGSTQYF
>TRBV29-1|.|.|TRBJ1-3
TGCAGCGTTGCATGGGGCGGAAACACCATATATTTT
CSVAWGGNTIYF
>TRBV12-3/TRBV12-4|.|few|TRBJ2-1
TGTGCCAGCAGTTATGGGATATCCCACTACAATGAGCAGTTCTTC
CASSYGISHYNEQFF
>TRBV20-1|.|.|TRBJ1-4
TGCAGTGCTAGAGTGGGGAAAGGAGACGAAAAACTGTTTTTT
CSARVGKGDEKLFF
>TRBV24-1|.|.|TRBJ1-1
TGTGCCACCAGTGGTCAGAGAGGCACTGAAGCTTTCTTT
CATSGQRGTEAFF
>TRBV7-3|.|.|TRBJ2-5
TGTGCCAGCAGCCCCCTCGGGGACCAAGAGACCCAGTACTTC
CASSPLGDQETQYF
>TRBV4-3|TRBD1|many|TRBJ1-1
TGCGCCAGCAGCCGGACAGGGGACACTGAAGCTTTCTTT
CASSRTGDTEAFF
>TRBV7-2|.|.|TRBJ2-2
TGTGCCAGCAGCTTAGCGAAGGGGGGCACCGGGGAGCTGTTTTTT
CASSLAKGGTGELFF
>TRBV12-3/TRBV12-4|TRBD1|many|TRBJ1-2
TGTGCCAGCAGTCCCACAGGGGGCAATGGCTACACCTTC
CASSPTGGNGYTF
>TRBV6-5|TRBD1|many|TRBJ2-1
TGTGCCAGCAGTTACACCATGACAGGGCCGGTATACAATGAGCAGTTCTTC
CASSYTMTGPVYNEQFF
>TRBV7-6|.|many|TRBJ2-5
TGTGCCAGCAGCCCCACCGGGGAGACCCAGTACTTC
CASSPTGETQYF
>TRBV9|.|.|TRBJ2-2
TGTGCCAGCAGCGTTTACCCAACCTGGGGCACCGGGGAGCTGTTTTTT
CASSVYPTWGTGELFF
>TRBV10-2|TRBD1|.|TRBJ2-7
TGCGCCAGCAGTGAATCCCCGGGACAGCCCTACGAGCAGTACTTC
CASSESPGQPYEQYF
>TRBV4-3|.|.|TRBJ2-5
TGCGCCAGCAGCCTATTAGAGGGTGGTGAGACCCAGTACTTC
CASSLLEGGETQYF
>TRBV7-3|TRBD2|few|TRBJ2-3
TGTGCCAGCAGCCGCCTGGGGGGGAGTTCTAGCACAGATACGCAGTATTTT
CASSRLGGSSSTDTQYF
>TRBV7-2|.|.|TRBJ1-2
TGTGCCAGCAGCCCCTCCACGTATTCCTATGGCTACACCTTC
CASSPSTYSYGYTF